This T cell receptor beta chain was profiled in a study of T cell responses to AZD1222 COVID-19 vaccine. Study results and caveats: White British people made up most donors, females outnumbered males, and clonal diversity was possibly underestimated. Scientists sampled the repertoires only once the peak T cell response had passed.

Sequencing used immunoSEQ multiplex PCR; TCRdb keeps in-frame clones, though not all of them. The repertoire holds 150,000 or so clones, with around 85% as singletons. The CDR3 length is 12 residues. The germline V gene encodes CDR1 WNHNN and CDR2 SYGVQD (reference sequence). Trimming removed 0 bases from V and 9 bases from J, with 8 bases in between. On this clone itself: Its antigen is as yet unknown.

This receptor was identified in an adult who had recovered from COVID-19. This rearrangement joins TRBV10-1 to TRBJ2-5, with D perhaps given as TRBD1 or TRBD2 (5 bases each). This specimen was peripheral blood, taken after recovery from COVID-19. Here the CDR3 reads CASSESTGPQYF. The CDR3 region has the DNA TGCGCCAGCAGTGAGTCGACGGGGCCCCAGTACTTC.